The rows below give T cell receptor beta chains drawn from one sample of a study of blood T cells in healthy people across ages. TCRdb passed the 5' RACE reads through MiXCR, listing each CDR3 protein once. Counted here are around 870,000 distinct CDR3 sequences, more than 25% occurring once; the ten biggest clones make up 17%. Sequenced sample: blood. These receptor sequences come from a woman older than 75 in good health. The CDR3 runs from the conserved cysteine through the conserved F or W. A D gene is named only where the DNA matches it firmly. The size of a clone is reported for some rows only, either as once, few or many, or as a class for expanded clones.

v_call	clone_size	j_call	d_call	cdr3_aa	cdr3_nt
TRBV7-2	.	TRBJ1-1	.	CASNPSHSGTEAFF	TGTGCCAGCAACCCTTCCCATTCGGGGACTGAAGCTTTCTTT
TRBV7-9	many	TRBJ2-3	.	CASTPLPGRTSTDTQYF	TGTGCCAGCACCCCCCTTCCGGGAAGGACTAGCACAGATACGCAGTATTTT
TRBV24-1	many	TRBJ2-5	.	CATSDLRQDQETQYF	TGTGCCACCAGTGATCTTCGACAGGACCAAGAGACCCAGTACTTC
TRBV6-5	many	TRBJ2-3	.	CASSYSNPDTDTQYF	TGTGCCAGCAGTTACTCGAACCCGGACACAGATACGCAGTATTTT
TRBV9	.	TRBJ2-3	TRBD2	CASSVTSASTDTQYF	TGTGCCAGCAGCGTAACTAGCGCTAGCACAGATACGCAGTATTTT
TRBV4-3	.	TRBJ2-5	.	CASSQDPAGQEQYF	TGCGCCAGCAGCCAAGATCCGGCAGGGCAGGAGCAGTACTTC
TRBV7-2	few	TRBJ1-4	.	CASSTGLGAGDEKLFF	TGTGCCAGCAGTACGGGCCTCGGCGCAGGTGATGAAAAACTGTTTTTT
TRBV6-1	.	TRBJ2-7	.	CASSEKGRRREQYF	TGTGCCAGCAGTGAAAAGGGACGGCGGCGCGAGCAGTACTTC
TRBV27	many	TRBJ1-5	.	CASSTRPDQPQHF	TGTGCCAGCAGCACCCGTCCGGATCAGCCCCAGCATTTT
TRBV2	.	TRBJ1-2	.	CASGGSLYGYTF	TGTGCCAGCGGGGGGAGTCTCTATGGCTACACCTTC